The TCR beta chain described here comes from a study of identical twins' blood T cells. General study findings and limits: Abundant TCRbeta CDR3s overlapped more between twins than with unrelated donors. Twin repertoire similarity may partly reflect shared environment.

TCRdb redid the calling of the 5' RACE reads with MiXCR, one entry per CDR3 protein. The table records 350,000 to 400,000 distinct CDR3 sequences, roughly 28% of them present only once. The V gene's germline CDR1 is SGDLS and CDR2 YYNGEE. The CDR3 totals 14 residues. V shed 4 bases and J shed 8 bases, with 15 bases lying between them. The sample holds a few counts of this clonotype. What it recognizes is unknown. Sequences were obtained from PBMCs. The J gene is TRBJ1-4, the V gene TRBV9, with D perhaps TRBD1 (5 bases). The sequence was obtained from a woman between 18 and 49 years old in good health. The CDR3 is CASSLRDVGEKLFF. For the CDR3, the DNA is TGTGCCAGCAGCCTAAGGGACGTCGGGGAAAAACTGTTTTTT.